One and the same sample provided the 30 T cell receptor beta chains below, sequenced in a study of T-cell memory formation after mild COVID-19. Via MiXCR, TCRdb re-called the 5' RACE reads, giving one row per CDR3 protein. The sample includes about 150,000 distinct CDR3 sequences, roughly a third of them seen just once. The sequencing input was PBMCs or a T cell subset sorted from them (not recorded which). The source is an adult woman who had mild COVID-19 (a few samples of this study predate the infection). Cell type and time point are not known.

This clonotype was seen more than once but under ten times. The rearrangement links TRBV12-3 or TRBV12-4 to TRBJ2-1, with a weak D call TRBD1 (5 bases). Between the trimmed V and J ends, which lost 8 bases and 11 bases, there was a span of 13 bases. The CDR3 covers 11 residues. CDR3 nucleotide sequence: TGTGCCAGCGGCATACAGGTCCAGCAGTTCTTC. Translating gives CASGIQVQQFF.

This clonotype was seen only a few times. The V call is TRBV5-1, the J call TRBJ2-3; the D is unclear. Germline CDR1 and CDR2: SGHRS and YFSETQ. The CDR3 is made up of 12 amino acids. Deletions cut 0 bases from V and 3 bases from J, with 2 bases between. Here the CDR3 reads CASSLETDTQYF. DNA for the CDR3: TGCGCCAGCAGCTTGGAGACAGATACGCAGTATTTT.

This clonotype appeared a few times. The J gene is TRBJ2-1, the V gene TRBV6-6, with D perhaps matching TRBD1 (5 bases). V was pared by 5 bases and J by 7 bases, with 15 bases between. In germline, CDR1 is MNHNY, CDR2 SVGAGI (reference sequence). The CDR3 has 14 residues. The CDR3 nucleotides are TGTGCCAGCAGTCCCCAGGGCCGTAGAAATGAGCAGTTCTTC. Amino acids: CASSPQGRRNEQFF.

The rearrangement links TRBV24-1 to TRBJ2-5; a weak D match, TRBD1 (6 bases). CDR1 and CDR2 (germline): KGHDR, SFDVKD. The V end was cut by 9 bases, the J end by 2 bases, with 12 bases between. The CDR3 has 13 residues. CDR3 bases: TGTGCCACCGAATCAGGACAGCAAGAGACCCAGTACTTC. This codes for CATESGQQETQYF.

This clonotype was seen more than once but under ten times. The chain joins TRBV20-1 to TRBJ1-4, with a tentative D call TRBD1 (5 bases). Trimming took off 0 bases at V and 10 bases at J, with 15 bases between the two ends. CDR3 length equals 14 residues. Germline CDR1 DFQATT, CDR2 SNEGSKA (reference sequence). The CDR3 DNA is TGCAGTGCTAGAGACCCGGGGGACGGCGGAAAACTGTTTTTT. Its protein is CSARDPGDGGKLFF.

This clonotype was seen a handful of times. The chain carries TRBV30 and TRBJ1-1; maybe TRBD1 (6 bases). V lost 0 bases to trimming and J lost 6 bases, with 23 bases between them. The germline V gene has CDR1 GTSNPN and CDR2 SVGIG (reference sequence). The CDR3 is 17 amino acids. CDR3 region: CAWSVSRVLGARAEAFF. CDR3 coding DNA: TGTGCCTGGAGTGTATCCCGGGTCTTGGGGGCTCGGGCTGAAGCTTTCTTT.

This clonotype was counted only a few times. V and J are TRBV3-1 and TRBJ2-3; 9 bases line up with TRBD2. CDR3 length: 15 amino acids. Germline V gene sequence: CDR1 LGHDT, CDR2 YNNKEL (reference sequence). V was pared by 0 bases and J by 4 bases, with 2 bases of the junction left unmatched. CDR3 in DNA: TGTGCCAGCAGCCAAGAGGCGGGGGGGCCAGATACGCAGTATTTT. Translated: CASSQEAGGPDTQYF.

This chain uses TRBV4-3 with TRBJ2-7; no firm D call. V lost 0 bases, J lost 3 bases, and 12 bases lay in between. Germline-derived CDR1 and CDR2 are LGHNA and YSLEER. The CDR3 extends over 15 amino acids. The CDR3 region has the DNA TGCGCCAGCAGCCAAGATGGGTGGCAGAACTACGAGCAGTACTTC. Its translation: CASSQDGWQNYEQYF.

There are a few counts of this clonotype. V is TRBV7-9 and J is TRBJ2-7; D might be TRBD2 (6 bases). CDR1 and CDR2 from the germline V gene are SEHNR and FQNEAQ (reference sequence). Trimming took off 3 bases at V and 7 bases at J, with 16 bases between the two ends. This CDR3 has 14 residues. CDR3 nucleotides: TGTGCCAGCAGCTTTAGCGGATCTAGAGGGGAGCAGTACTTC. This sequence encodes CASSFSGSRGEQYF.

The chain has TRBV5-1 and TRBJ2-1; a weak D match, TRBD1 (6 bases). This CDR3 comprises 16 residues. Per the germline V gene, CDR1 is SGHRS and CDR2 is YFSETQ. V shed 0 bases and J shed 4 bases, with 14 bases lying between them. The CDR3 DNA reads TGCGCCAGCAGCTTGGTGACAGGAGATTCTTACAATGAGCAGTTCTTC. Translation: CASSLVTGDSYNEQFF.

This clonotype was counted only a few times. The chain recombines TRBV20-1 with TRBJ1-1; D ambiguous. CDR1 DFQATT and CDR2 SNEGSKA come from the germline V gene (reference sequence). This CDR3 is built from 13 residues. V gave up 1 base and J gave up 1 base, with 7 bases separating them. CDR3 sequence reads: CSARVGQNTEAFF. The CDR3, as DNA: TGCAGTGCTAGAGTCGGGCAGAACACTGAAGCTTTCTTT.

The chain combines TRBV6-5 with TRBJ1-6; D not resolved. The CDR3 is 15 amino acids. Trimming removed 6 bases from V and 14 bases from J, with 23 bases in between. The germline CDR1 and CDR2 sequences are MNHEY and SVGAGI. CDR3 protein: CASRIDHRGSLSLHF. CDR3 DNA: TGTGCCAGCAGAATCGATCATCGGGGAAGTCTCTCCCTCCACTTT.

This clonotype turned up a few times. J is TRBJ1-5 and V is TRBV6-1; D gene uncertain. V was trimmed by 1 base and J by 1 base, leaving 8 bases between them. Germline CDR1 and CDR2: MNHNS and SASEGT. The length of the CDR3 is 15 residues. CDR3: CASSEEGLSNQPQHF. CDR3 DNA: TGTGCCAGCAGTGAAGAGGGCTTAAGCAATCAGCCCCAGCATTTT.

This clonotype appeared once. This rearrangement joins TRBV6-2 or TRBV6-3 to TRBJ1-5, with a tentative D call TRBD1 (6 bases). CDR1 MNHEY and CDR2 SVGEGT come from the germline V gene. CDR3 size: 18 residues. Trimming pared 0 bases from V and 4 bases from J, leaving 19 bases between. The chain's CDR3 is CASSYSQGRLTPNQPQHF. CDR3 nucleotides: TGTGCCAGCAGTTACTCTCAGGGGAGGCTGACCCCTAATCAGCCCCAGCATTTT.

The rearrangement joins TRBV29-1 to TRBJ2-1; D is unclear. Germline assignment: CDR1 SQVTM and CDR2 ANQGSEA. The CDR3 is 13 amino acids. Trimming left V 5 bases short and J 3 bases short, with 11 bases between. CDR3 protein: CSVRPPDYNEQFF. DNA of the CDR3: TGCAGCGTTCGCCCGCCGGACTACAATGAGCAGTTCTTC.

This clonotype was counted a few times. This chain uses TRBV28 with TRBJ1-6; 9 bases align to TRBD1. Looked up from germline, CDR1 is MDHEN and CDR2 is SYDVKM. This CDR3 has 12 amino acids. V dropped 11 bases and J dropped 7; count of bases not matched to a gene: 3. The CDR3 is CAGGTGNSPLHF. The CDR3 DNA is TGTGCCGGGGGGACAGGGAATTCACCCCTCCACTTT. The full variable domain, completed using reference TRBV28 and TRBJ1-6, is DVKVTQSSRYLVKRTGEKVFLECVQDMDHENMFWYRQDPGLGLRLIYFSYDVKMKEKGDIPEGYSVSREKKERFSLILESASTNQTSMYLCAGGTGNSPLHFGNGTRLTVT.

This clonotype was recorded only once. This chain uses TRBV9 with TRBJ2-1; no clear D gene. V lost 2 bases and J 7 bases, leaving 10 bases between the germline ends. Germline CDR1 is SGDLS and CDR2 is YYNGEE. This CDR3 is built from 13 residues. CDR3 nucleotide sequence: TGTGCCAGCAGCGTCTTCTCAAAGAATGAGCAGTTCTTC. Its protein product is CASSVFSKNEQFF.

The rearrangement links TRBV12-3 or TRBV12-4 to TRBJ1-4; D call uncertain. V was pared by 3 bases and J by 6 bases, with 11 bases between. The length of the CDR3 is 14 residues. CDR3 sequence (DNA): TGTGCCAGCAGTTTTCTAGGGTCGGATGAAAAACTGTTTTTT. It translates to CASSFLGSDEKLFF.

This clonotype appeared a few times. The CDR3, as DNA: TGCAGTGCTAGAGATGATTGGCAGGTGGGCAATGAGCAGTTCTTC. Its translation is CSARDDWQVGNEQFF. The V call is TRBV20-1, the J call TRBJ2-1, with D uncertain. The CDR3 extends over 15 amino acids. Trimming removed 0 bases from V and 6 bases from J, with 15 bases in between. Germline assignment: CDR1 DFQATT and CDR2 SNEGSKA (reference sequence).

The chain is built from TRBV20-1 and TRBJ2-7; TRBD1 aligns across 10 bases. Germline values: CDR1 DFQATT, CDR2 SNEGSKA (reference sequence). The junction had 5 bases not matched to a gene; V was cut back by 2 bases and J by 1 base. CDR3 length equals 15 residues. The CDR3 is CSARSRDRGSYEQYF. Here the CDR3 DNA reads TGCAGTGCTAGATCCCGGGACAGGGGTTCCTACGAGCAGTACTTC.

The rearrangement joins TRBV9 to TRBJ2-1; TRBD1 agrees at 8 bases. This CDR3 comprises 17 residues. V lost 4 bases to trimming and J lost 2 bases; unmatched junction nucleotides: 11. CDR1 is SGDLS, CDR2 YYNGEE, per germline. Here the CDR3 DNA reads TGTGCCAGCAGCATAAATCCCGGGACAGGAGCCTACAATGAGCAGTTCTTC. Amino acid sequence: CASSINPGTGAYNEQFF. Based on the CDR3 plus reference TRBV9 and TRBJ2-1, the full variable domain is DSGVTQTPKHLITATGQRVTLRCSPRSGDLSVYWYQQSLDQGLQFLIQYYNGEERAKGNILERFSAQQFPDLHSELNLSSLELGDSALYFCASSINPGTGAYNEQFFGPGTRLTVL.

This clonotype was picked up many times. The rearrangement uses TRBV24-1 and TRBJ2-3; D might be TRBD2 (5 bases). Germline loops: CDR1 KGHDR, CDR2 SFDVKD. Trimming left V 7 bases short and J 2 bases short, with 6 bases between. The CDR3 length is 12 residues. CDR3 sequence (DNA): TGTGCCACCAGCGGGGACACAGATACGCAGTATTTT. Translating it yields CATSGDTDTQYF.

Only a few counts were recorded for this clonotype. This chain uses TRBV5-6 with TRBJ2-5; D uncertain. From germline, CDR1 is SGHDT and CDR2 YYEEEE. V gave up 0 bases and J gave up 7 bases, with 4 bases separating them. The CDR3 is made up of 11 amino acids. The CDR3 here is CASSLAGTQYF. DNA for the CDR3: TGTGCCAGCAGCTTGGCCGGGACCCAGTACTTC.

This chain connects TRBV4-1 to TRBJ2-7, with a tentative D call TRBD2 (6 bases). V was trimmed by 3 bases and J by 3 bases, leaving 15 bases between them. The CDR3 sequence is 15 residues long. In germline, CDR1 is MGHRA, CDR2 YSYEKL. DNA for the CDR3: TGCGCCAGCAGCCACTCAACCGCGGGGAACTACGAGCAGTACTTC. Translating gives CASSHSTAGNYEQYF.

CDR3 protein: CASTQTSGSPRAQYF. Here the CDR3 DNA reads TGTGCCAGCACGCAGACTAGCGGGTCGCCGAGGGCCCAGTACTTC. The rearrangement uses TRBV12-3 or TRBV12-4 and TRBJ2-5; 10 nucleotides agree with TRBD2. The J segment lost 9 bases and the V segment lost 7 bases, leaving 14 bases of the junction unmatched. The CDR3 loop spans 15 amino acids.

The rearrangement joins TRBV27 to TRBJ1-1, with 7 nucleotides matching TRBD1. CDR3 size: 16 residues. The V gene's germline CDR1 is MNHEY and CDR2 SMNVEV (reference sequence). The ends lost 5 bases at V and 2 bases at J; junction bases unmatched: 11. CDR3 nucleotide sequence: TGTGCCAGCAGTCCGGGACAGCTCAAACTCAACACTGAAGCTTTCTTT. Translation gives CASSPGQLKLNTEAFF.

This chain uses TRBV12-3 or TRBV12-4 with TRBJ2-2; 8 nucleotides align to TRBD2. This CDR3 region has 16 residues. V lost 6 bases, J lost 4 bases, and 10 bases stayed unmatched. The CDR3 DNA follows: TGTGCCAGCAGCCCTAACAGCGGGAGAGGCACCGGGGAGCTGTTTTTT. Encoded protein: CASSPNSGRGTGELFF.

The rearrangement links TRBV9 to TRBJ2-7; TRBD1 aligns across 8 bases. The V segment lost 3 bases and the J segment 2 bases; nucleotides outside the gene matches: 7. CDR1 and CDR2 from the germline V gene are SGDLS and YYNGEE. This CDR3 spans 15 amino acids. CDR3 region: CASSAGPGQAYEQYF. CDR3 bases: TGTGCCAGCAGCGCCGGACCGGGACAGGCCTACGAGCAGTACTTC.

The chain has TRBV12-3 or TRBV12-4 and TRBJ2-2; 9 bases match TRBD2. With V trimmed by 5 bases and J by 6 bases, 16 bases remained unmatched. CDR3 size: 18 residues. The CDR3 DNA is TGTGCCAGCAGTCCAAGTGGACTAGCGTTTAGTAGTGCCGGGGAGCTGTTTTTT. Its protein is CASSPSGLAFSSAGELFF.

This clonotype was found many times. The chain has TRBV5-5 and TRBJ2-5; the match to TRBD1 covers 8 bases. Germline CDR1 and CDR2: SGHKS and YYEKEE (reference sequence). The CDR3 spans 13 residues. With V trimmed by 4 bases and J by 4 bases, 3 bases remained unmatched. CDR3 sequence (DNA): TGTGCCAGCAGCGGTGGACAGGGAGAGACCCAGTACTTC. Translated, it gives CASSGGQGETQYF.